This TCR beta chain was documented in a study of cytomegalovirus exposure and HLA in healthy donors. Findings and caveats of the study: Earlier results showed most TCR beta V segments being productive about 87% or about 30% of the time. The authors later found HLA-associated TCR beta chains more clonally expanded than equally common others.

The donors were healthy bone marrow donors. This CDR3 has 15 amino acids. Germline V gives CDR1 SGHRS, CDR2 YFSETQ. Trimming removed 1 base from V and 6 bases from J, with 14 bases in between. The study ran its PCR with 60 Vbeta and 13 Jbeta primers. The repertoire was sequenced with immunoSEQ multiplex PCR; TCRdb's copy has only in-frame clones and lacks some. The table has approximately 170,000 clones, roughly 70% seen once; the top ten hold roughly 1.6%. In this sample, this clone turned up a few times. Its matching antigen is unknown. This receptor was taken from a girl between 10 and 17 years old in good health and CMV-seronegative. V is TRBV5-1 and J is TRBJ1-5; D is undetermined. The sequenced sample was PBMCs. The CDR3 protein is CASSLNCCRGQPQHF. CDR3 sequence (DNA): TGCGCCAGCAGCTTGAATTGCTGTCGCGGTCAGCCCCAGCATTTT.